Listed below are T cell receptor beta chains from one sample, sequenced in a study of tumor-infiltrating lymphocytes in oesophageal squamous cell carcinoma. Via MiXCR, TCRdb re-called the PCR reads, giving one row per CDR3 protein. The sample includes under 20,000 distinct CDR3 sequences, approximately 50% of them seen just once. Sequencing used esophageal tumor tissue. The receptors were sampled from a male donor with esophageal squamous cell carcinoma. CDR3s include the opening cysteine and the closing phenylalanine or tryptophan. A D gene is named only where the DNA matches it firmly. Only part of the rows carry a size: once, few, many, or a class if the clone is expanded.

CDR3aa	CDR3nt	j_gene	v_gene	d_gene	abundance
CASSMTGGGYGYTF	TGTGCCAGCAGTATGACAGGGGGGGGCTATGGCTACACCTTC	TRBJ1-2	TRBV12-3/TRBV12-4	TRBD1	few
CASSYTKRDRHNQPQHF	TGTGCCAGCAGTTACACAAAGAGGGACAGACACAATCAGCCCCAGCATTTT	TRBJ1-5	TRBV6-8	TRBD1	.
CAISGGLAGGGEQFF	TGTGCCATCAGTGGGGGACTAGCGGGAGGTGGCGAGCAGTTCTTC	TRBJ2-1	TRBV10-3	TRBD2	.
CASSTQTGGTEAFF	TGTGCCAGCAGTACCCAAACAGGGGGGACTGAAGCTTTCTTT	TRBJ1-1	TRBV12-3/TRBV12-4	TRBD1	.
CASSSQGSGSPLHF	TGTGCCAGCAGCTCACAGGGGAGCGGTTCACCCCTCCACTTC	TRBJ2-6	TRBV7-8	TRBD1	once
CASSTLGTDTQYF	TGTGCCAGCAGCACACTAGGGACAGATACGCAGTATTTT	TRBJ2-3	TRBV7-8	.	.
CASTASGANVLTF	TGTGCCAGCACCGCTTCCGGGGCCAACGTCCTGACTTTC	TRBJ2-6	TRBV6-1	.	many
CASSLLQVGEQYF	TGTGCCAGCAGCCTCTTACAGGTGGGGGAGCAGTACTTC	TRBJ2-7	TRBV7-4	.	.
CATSDWANYEQFF	TGTGCCACCAGTGACTGGGCCAACTATGAGCAGTTCTTC	TRBJ2-1	TRBV24-1	.	.
CASSLAMTSGSNYEQYF	TGTGCCAGCAGCTTAGCGATGACTAGCGGGAGCAACTACGAGCAGTACTTC	TRBJ2-7	TRBV7-2	TRBD2	once